The T cell receptor (beta chain) under discussion was sequenced for a study of blood T cell repertoires in COVID-19. Data came from immunoSEQ multiplex PCR; TCRdb stores just in-frame clones and leaves some out. The sample contains 130,000 to 150,000 clones, approximately 86% of which appear only once. This CDR3 region has 20 residues. Unmatched junction bases numbered 13, after V lost 5 bases and J lost 0 bases. In germline, CDR1 is MNHEY, CDR2 SMNVEV (reference sequence). The V and J genes are TRBV27 and TRBJ2-3, with 14 positions matching TRBD2. The sequence derives from a middle-aged woman who had been exposed to COVID-19. The specimen was PBMCs or T cells enriched from blood (not recorded which). Here the CDR3 DNA reads TGTGCCAGCAGTCTATTGACTAGCGGGGGGGCCCTTTTTAGCACAGATACGCAGTATTTT. Translated, it gives CASSLLTSGGALFSTDTQYF.